This is a list of T cell receptor beta chains from one sample in a study of spatial heterogeneity in lung cancer. Each CDR3 protein gets one entry after TCRdb re-called the 5' RACE reads with MiXCR. Of tens of thousands of distinct CDR3 sequences listed, over 7% are singletons. The source material was PBMCs, sampled at follow-up. Every receptor here comes from a female donor with early-stage non-small cell lung cancer. CDR3s include the opening cysteine and the closing phenylalanine or tryptophan. The D gene is left open where the match is weak. The size entry is marked missing in some rows and otherwise reads once, few, many or a size class.

TRBJ1-6 many - TRBV27 CASSFSSESSYNSPLHF
TRBJ1-1 many - TRBV20-1 CSARSGNTEAFF
TRBJ2-7 many - TRBV12-3/TRBV12-4 CASRPSTGHEQYF
TRBJ2-3 many TRBD1 TRBV14 CASSQGNRGSTDTQYF
TRBJ2-6 many TRBD2 TRBV4-2 CASSQLAASSGANVLTF
TRBJ2-7 few - TRBV18 CASSPLRDYEQYF
TRBJ2-1 few TRBD2 TRBV6-2/TRBV6-3 CASSYSATSGSYEQFF
TRBJ2-7 - - TRBV7-9 CASSGPGLYEQYF
TRBJ1-1 many - TRBV7-3 CASSFQSGQGKAFF
TRBJ2-1 - TRBD1 TRBV27 CASSAPGTGLYNEQFF
TRBJ2-4 - TRBD1 TRBV9 CASSVATTGGFQYF
TRBJ1-5 many - TRBV4-1 CASSHDAGQRRDQPQHF
TRBJ1-1 few - TRBV7-9 CASSLAVAGEAFF
TRBJ2-6 - - TRBV3-1 CASSQDPPTGRAGANVLTF
TRBJ2-7 medium-sized - TRBV18 CASSLSYEQYF
TRBJ1-2 many - TRBV6-1 CASSEVRDGYTF
TRBJ2-6 many TRBD2 TRBV5-1 CASSFSGLAGGANVLTF
TRBJ1-1 many TRBD1 TRBV7-9 CASSLGQGFTEAFF
TRBJ2-2 many - TRBV15 CATSRAGTGELFF
TRBJ2-3 - - TRBV20-1 CSAYGGLTDTQYF
TRBJ2-3 many TRBD2 TRBV28 CASRSGGRTTDTQYF
TRBJ2-7 many - TRBV5-1 CASSPLPGLDTSYEQYF
TRBJ1-2 many - TRBV10-3 CAISLDALRGYTF
TRBJ1-6 - - TRBV5-1 CASSTFPGSYNSPLHF